The 11 T cell receptor beta chains below all came from one sample that was sequenced in a study of blood T cell repertoires in COVID-19. TCRdb's copy holds only in-frame clones and misses some; the assay was immunoSEQ multiplex PCR. Of some 120,000 clones listed, over 85% are singletons. Sequenced: peripheral blood. These receptors all come from a man between 50 and 59 years old with active COVID-19.

The rearrangement links TRBV18 to TRBJ2-2; 7 bases agree with TRBD1. Germline V CDR1 and CDR2: KGHSH, LQKENI. Trimming removed 0 bases from V and 1 base from J; junction bases left unmatched: 2. CDR3 length equals 16 residues. CDR3 DNA sequence: TGTGCCAGCTCACCACCTCGACAGGGGAACACCGGGGAGCTGTTTTTT. Protein product: CASSPPRQGNTGELFF.

V gene TRBV25-1 combines with J gene TRBJ2-1; D not resolved. The CDR3 consists of 13 residues. The V gene lost 6 bases and the J gene lost 6 bases, with 12 bases spanning the gap. CDR1 and CDR2 from the germline V gene are MGHDK and SYGVNS. DNA of the CDR3: TGTGCCAGCAGAGAGCCCCTCGGCAATGAGCAGTTCTTC. It specifies CASREPLGNEQFF.

J is TRBJ2-3 and V is TRBV5-1, with 7 bases fitting TRBD2. Looked up from germline, CDR1 is SGHRS and CDR2 is YFSETQ. The V and J ends lost 4 bases and 4 bases, in that order; junction bases with no gene match: 6. The CDR3 sequence is 14 residues long. Written as DNA, the CDR3 is TGCGCCAGCAGCGGCGGACTAGGGTCAGATACGCAGTATTTT. Encoded protein: CASSGGLGSDTQYF. The entire variable domain, with the rest obtained from reference TRBV5-1 and TRBJ2-3, is as follows: KAGVTQTPRYLIKTRGQQVTLSCSPISGHRSVSWYQQTPGQGLQFLFEYFSETQRNKGNFPGRFSGRQFSNSRSEMNVSTLELGDSALYLCASSGGLGSDTQYFGPGTRLTVL.

This sequence joins TRBV7-6 and TRBJ2-3; 8 nucleotides match TRBD2. Losses at the gene ends were 5 bases for V and 2 bases for J; bases not matched to a gene: 6. Looked up from germline, CDR1 is SGHVS and CDR2 is FNYEAQ. The CDR3 totals 15 residues. CDR3 coding DNA: TGTGCCAGCAGCCCTGGACTAGCTTACACAGATACGCAGTATTTT. Translated, it gives CASSPGLAYTDTQYF.

The V call is TRBV5-8, the J call TRBJ2-1, with TRBD1 matching over 9 bases. The CDR3 extends over 16 amino acids. Germline assignment: CDR1 SGHTS and CDR2 YDEGEE. Trimming cost V 7 bases and J 8 bases; bases outside gene matches: 16. CDR3 nucleotide sequence: TGTGCCAGCCCCTCTGGTTGGGACAGGGAATCGGATGAGCAGTTCTTC. Translating gives CASPSGWDRESDEQFF.

The chain carries TRBV27 and TRBJ2-1; D call uncertain. The germline V gene has CDR1 MNHEY and CDR2 SMNVEV (reference sequence). The CDR3 loop spans 14 amino acids. V was cut by 3 bases and J by 5 bases, with 11 bases left in between. For the CDR3, the DNA is TGTGCCAGCAGTTTGGAGACCCAAAACAATGAGCAGTTCTTC. This sequence encodes CASSLETQNNEQFF.

The chain carries TRBV25-1 and TRBJ2-1; perhaps TRBD2 as D (6 bases). The CDR3 totals 13 residues. Germline assignment: CDR1 MGHDK and CDR2 SYGVNS. Trimming stripped 8 bases from V and 7 bases from J, with 15 bases between. CDR3 protein: CASGAGYHNEQFF. The DNA for the CDR3 is TGTGCCAGCGGTGCGGGATATCATAATGAGCAGTTCTTC.

The V call is TRBV11-2, the J call TRBJ2-1; 8 bases are shared with TRBD1. The CDR3 contains 16 residues. The germline V gene encodes CDR1 SGHAT and CDR2 FQNNGV. Germline trimming cut 5 bases from V and 3 bases from J; bases unmatched to any gene: 9. As DNA, the CDR3 is TGTGCCAGCAGCCCCAGGGGGCGGGGTCTCTACAATGAGCAGTTCTTC. It encodes CASSPRGRGLYNEQFF. Looking up the rest from reference TRBV11-2 and TRBJ2-1 gives the full variable domain: EAGVAQSPRYKIIEKRQSVAFWCNPISGHATLYWYQQILGQGPKLLIQFQNNGVVDDSQLPKDRFSAERLKGVDSTLKIQPAKLEDSAVYLCASSPRGRGLYNEQFFGPGTRLTVL.

V usage is TRBV7-9 and J usage is TRBJ1-5, with D unresolved. Trimming took off 1 base at V and 5 bases at J, with 9 bases between the two ends. Germline CDR1 and CDR2: SEHNR and FQNEAQ (reference sequence). CDR3 length: 14 amino acids. The CDR3: CASSLGGVDQPQHF. Here the CDR3 DNA reads TGTGCCAGCAGCTTAGGGGGAGTGGATCAGCCCCAGCATTTT. Full variable domain (rest looked up from reference TRBV7-9 and TRBJ1-5): DTGVSQNPRHKITKRGQNVTFRCDPISEHNRLYWYRQTLGQGPEFLTYFQNEAQLEKSRLLSDRFSAERPKGSFSTLEIQRTEQGDSAMYLCASSLGGVDQPQHFGDGTRLSIL.

The chain combines TRBV21-1 with TRBJ2-1; the table names TRBD1, a call not compared with the DNA. TRBV21-1 is a pseudogene locus. CDR3 length: 15 amino acids. In nucleotides, the CDR3 is TGTGCCGTCCCTAAAGACAGGAGCTCCTACAATGAGCAGTTCTTC. Protein sequence: CAVPKDRSSYNEQFF.

This chain joins TRBV7-9 and TRBJ2-3; 8 bases fit TRBD2. CDR1 SEHNR and CDR2 FQNEAQ come from the germline V gene (reference sequence). Losses at the gene ends were 10 bases for V and 2 bases for J; bases not matched to a gene: 8. The CDR3 covers 14 residues. CDR3 loop: CATGGEGSTDTQYF. The CDR3, as DNA: TGTGCCACCGGGGGGGAAGGTTCCACAGATACGCAGTATTTT.